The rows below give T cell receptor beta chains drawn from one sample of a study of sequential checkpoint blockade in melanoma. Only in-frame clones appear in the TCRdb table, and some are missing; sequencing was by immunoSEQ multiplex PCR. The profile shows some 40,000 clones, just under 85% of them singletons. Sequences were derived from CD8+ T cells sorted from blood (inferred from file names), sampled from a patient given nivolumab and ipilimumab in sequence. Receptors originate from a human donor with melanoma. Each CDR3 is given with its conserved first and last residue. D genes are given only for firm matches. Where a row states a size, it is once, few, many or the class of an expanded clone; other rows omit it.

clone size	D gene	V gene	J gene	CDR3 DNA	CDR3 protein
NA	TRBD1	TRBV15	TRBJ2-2	TGTGCCACCAGCAGAGATAGAGGGACAGCGAACACCGGGGAGCTGTTTTTT	CATSRDRGTANTGELFF
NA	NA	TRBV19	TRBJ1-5	TGTGCCAGTAGTTTTGTGAGACAGGTCCGCTGTGGCAATCAGCCCCAGCATTTT	CASSFVRQVRCGNQPQHF
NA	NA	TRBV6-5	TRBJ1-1	TGTGCCAGCAGTTCTTTCCAGGAGGGAGGATACACTGAAGCTTTCTTT	CASSSFQEGGYTEAFF
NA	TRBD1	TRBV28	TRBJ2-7	TGTGCCAGCAGGGACAGGGTTTCCTACGAGCAGTACTTC	CASRDRVSYEQYF
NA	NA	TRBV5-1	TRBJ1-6	TGCGCCAGCAGCTTCTCGACAGGAGCAAATTCACCCCTCCACTTT	CASSFSTGANSPLHF
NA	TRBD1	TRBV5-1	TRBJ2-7	TGCGCCAGCAGCTTCGGACAGGGCGTCTACGAGCAGTACTTC	CASSFGQGVYEQYF
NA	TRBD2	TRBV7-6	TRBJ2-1	TGTGCCAGCAGCTTGGGACTAAATAACAATGAGCAGTTCTTC	CASSLGLNNNEQFF
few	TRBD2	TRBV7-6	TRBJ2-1	TGTGCCAGCAGCTCCGATGTAGCGGGAGGGCCGGATGAGCAGTTCTTC	CASSSDVAGGPDEQFF
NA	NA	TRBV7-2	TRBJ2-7	TGTGCCAGCAGCTCTTCGACAGCACCCTACGAGCAGTACTTC	CASSSSTAPYEQYF
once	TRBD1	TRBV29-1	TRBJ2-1	TGCAGCGTTGAAGCAGGGGACAGGAGCTCCTACAATGAGCAGTTCTTC	CSVEAGDRSSYNEQFF
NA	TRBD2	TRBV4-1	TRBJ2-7	TGCGCCAGCAGCCTAGCGGGAGGGCCGTACGAGCAGTACTTC	CASSLAGGPYEQYF
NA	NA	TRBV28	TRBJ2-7	TGTGCCAGCAGCGACCGGGACTTGGACTACGAGCAGTACTTC	CASSDRDLDYEQYF
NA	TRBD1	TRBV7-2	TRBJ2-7	TGTGCCAGCAGCTCCCACTTTTCACAGGGGAGCTCCTACGAGCAGTACTTC	CASSSHFSQGSSYEQYF
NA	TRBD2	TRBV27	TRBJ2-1	TGTGCCAGCAGTTGGGGACTATCCTACAATGAGCAGTTCTTC	CASSWGLSYNEQFF
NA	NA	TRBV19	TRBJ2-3	TGTGCCAGTAGCCACGGGACAGATACGCAGTATTTT	CASSHGTDTQYF
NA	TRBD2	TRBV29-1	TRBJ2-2	TGCAGCGTTGTACTAGCGGACACCGGGGAGCTGTTTTTT	CSVVLADTGELFF
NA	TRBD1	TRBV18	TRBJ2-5	TGTGCCAGCTCACCCGGACCGGGACAGTTGAAGCAGTACTTC	CASSPGPGQLKQYF
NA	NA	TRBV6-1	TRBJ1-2	TGTGCCAGCAGTGAACCGGAGAGGTTCTATGGCTACACCTTC	CASSEPERFYGYTF